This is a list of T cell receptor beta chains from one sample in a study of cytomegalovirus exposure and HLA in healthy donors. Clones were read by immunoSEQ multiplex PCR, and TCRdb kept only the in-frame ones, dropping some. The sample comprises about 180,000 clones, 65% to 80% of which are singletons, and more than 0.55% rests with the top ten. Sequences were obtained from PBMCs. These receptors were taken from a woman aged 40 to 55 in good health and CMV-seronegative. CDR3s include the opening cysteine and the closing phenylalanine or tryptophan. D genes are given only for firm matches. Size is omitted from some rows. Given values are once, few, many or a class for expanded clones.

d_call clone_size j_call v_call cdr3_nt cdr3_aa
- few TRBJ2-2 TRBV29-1 TGCAGCGCTCGGCGGGTTGTAGGCACCGGGGAGCTGTTTTTT CSARRVVGTGELFF
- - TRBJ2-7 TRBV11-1 TGTGCCAGCAGCCCCAAACAGACCCTTTCCTACGAGCAGTACTTC CASSPKQTLSYEQYF
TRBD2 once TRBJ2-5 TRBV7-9 TGTGCCAGCAGCTTTGGCGGGGGGGGACTAGCGGAGACCCAGTACTTC CASSFGGGGLAETQYF
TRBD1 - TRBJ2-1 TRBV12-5 TGTGCTAGTGTCGGCGGACAGGGCTACAATGAGCAGTTCTTC CASVGGQGYNEQFF
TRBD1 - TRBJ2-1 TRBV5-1 TGCGCCAGCAGCTGGGGACAGAGCTCCTACAATGAGCAGTTCTTC CASSWGQSSYNEQFF
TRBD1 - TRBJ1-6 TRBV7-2 TGTGCCAGCAGCGCGGCAGGCGCAGGGGGTTCACCCCTCCACTTT CASSAAGAGGSPLHF
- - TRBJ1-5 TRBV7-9 TGTGCCAGCAGCTCCCTCAATCAGCCCCAGCATTTT CASSSLNQPQHF
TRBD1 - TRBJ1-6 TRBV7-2 TGTGCCAGCAGGACAGGGGGGAATTCACCCCTCCACTTT CASRTGGNSPLHF
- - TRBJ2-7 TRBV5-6 TGTGCCAGCAGCCGACAGGTATACGAGCAGTACTTC CASSRQVYEQYF
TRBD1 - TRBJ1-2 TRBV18 TGTGCCAGCTCACCCGGACAGGACCTCGGTGGCTACACCTTC CASSPGQDLGGYTF
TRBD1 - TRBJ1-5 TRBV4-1 TGCGCCAGCAGCCAAGTCGTCCAGGGGGCTGATCAGCCCCAGCATTTT CASSQVVQGADQPQHF
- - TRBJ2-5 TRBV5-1 TGCGCCAGCAGCACCGGACAGTCCAACGGGGAGACCCAGTACTTC CASSTGQSNGETQYF
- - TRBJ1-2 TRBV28 TGTGCCAGCAGTTCCCCAGGGGCGGCTAACTATGGCTACACCTTC CASSSPGAANYGYTF
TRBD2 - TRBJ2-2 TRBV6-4 TGTGCCAGCAGTGATAGCGGGAGCACCGGGGAGCTGTTTTTT CASSDSGSTGELFF
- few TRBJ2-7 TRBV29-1 TGCAGCGTCCGACAGGAGGTCACCTCATACGAGCAGTACTTC CSVRQEVTSYEQYF
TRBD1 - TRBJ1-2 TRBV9 TGTGCCAGCAGCGTAGGGACAGGGGGCGACTATGGCTACACCTTC CASSVGTGGDYGYTF
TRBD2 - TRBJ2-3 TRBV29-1 TGCAGCGTCGGGGGACTAGCGGAAGAGGCGAACACAGATACGCAGTATTTT CSVGGLAEEANTDTQYF
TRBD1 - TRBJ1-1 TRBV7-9 TGTGCCAGCAGCTTTACAGGGGTAATGAACACTGAAGCTTTCTTT CASSFTGVMNTEAFF
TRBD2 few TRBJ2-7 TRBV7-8 TGTGCCAGCAGCCGGACTAGCGGAACCTACGAGCAGTACTTC CASSRTSGTYEQYF
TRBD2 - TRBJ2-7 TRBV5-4 TGTGCCAGCAGCTTGGAGGGCGGGGGTGGGAGCGAGCAGTACTTC CASSLEGGGGSEQYF
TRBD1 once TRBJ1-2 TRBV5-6 TGTGCCAGCAGCCCTGGCCCCGGACAGGGATCAGACTATGGCTACACCTTC CASSPGPGQGSDYGYTF
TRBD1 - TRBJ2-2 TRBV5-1 TGCGCCAGCAGCTCCCCGACAGGGTTAACCGGGGAGCTGTTTTTT CASSSPTGLTGELFF
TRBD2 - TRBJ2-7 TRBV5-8 TGTGCCAGCAGCCAGGGACTAGCGCACGAGTGGGGGGACTTC CASSQGLAHEWGDF
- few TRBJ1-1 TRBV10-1 TGCGCCAGCAGTGACACAGGTTCCACTGAAGCTTTCTTT CASSDTGSTEAFF
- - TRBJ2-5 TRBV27 TGTGCCAGCAGTGGGGGCCCCCAAGAGACCCAGTACTTC CASSGGPQETQYF
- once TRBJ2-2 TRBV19 TGTGCCAGTAGTACCAAGCTCGGGACTGATAAGGGGGAGCTGTTTTTT CASSTKLGTDKGELFF
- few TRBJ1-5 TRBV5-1 TGCGCCAGCAGCCCAAGTGGTGTGGGAGGACAGCCCCAGCATTTT CASSPSGVGGQPQHF
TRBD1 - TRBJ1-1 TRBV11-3 TGTGCCAGCAGCTTAGCTGCAGGGGGTTGGACTGAAGCTTTCTTT CASSLAAGGWTEAFF
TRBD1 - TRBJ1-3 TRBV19 TGTGCCAGTAGTCTACAGGGGAATTTAGCTGGAAACACCATATATTTT CASSLQGNLAGNTIYF
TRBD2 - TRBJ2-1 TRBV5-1 TGCGCCAGCAGCCCTAGCGGGAGGGCCCGTAATGAGCAGTTCTTC CASSPSGRARNEQFF
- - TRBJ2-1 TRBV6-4 TGTGCCAGCAGTGACGTGACGGGAAAAGGGGAGCAGTTCTTC CASSDVTGKGEQFF
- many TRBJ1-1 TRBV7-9 TGTGCCAGCAGCGCCCAGATGAACACTGAAGCTTTCTTT CASSAQMNTEAFF
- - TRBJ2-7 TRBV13 TGTGCCAGCAGCTTAGGCCTAGAATCCTACGAGCAGTACTTC CASSLGLESYEQYF
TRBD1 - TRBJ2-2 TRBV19 TGTGCCAGTAGAACCGGACAGGGCCCGAACACCGGGGAGCTGTTTTTT CASRTGQGPNTGELFF
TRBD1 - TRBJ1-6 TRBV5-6 TGTGCCAGCAGCATGGGACAGAGAAGTTCACCCCTCCACTTT CASSMGQRSSPLHF
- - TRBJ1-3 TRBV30 TGTGCCTGGAGCTCCGTGAGCTCTGGAAACACCATATATTTT CAWSSVSSGNTIYF
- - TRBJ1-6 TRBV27 TGTGCCAGCAGGAACCCATCGGGGGTTTCACCCCTCCACTTT CASRNPSGVSPLHF
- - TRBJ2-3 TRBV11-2 TGTGCCAGCAGCCCGAGCACAGATACGCAGTATTTT CASSPSTDTQYF
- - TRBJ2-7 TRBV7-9 TGTGCCAGCAGCTCAACAGGGTACGAGCAGTACTTC CASSSTGYEQYF
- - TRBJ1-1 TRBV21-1 TGTGCCAGCAGCAAAGAGGGGGACAGCGAAGCTTTCTTT CASSKEGDSEAFF
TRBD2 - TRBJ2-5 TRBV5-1 TGCGCCAGCAGCCCTGGGACTAGCGGGAGGGTTCAAGAGACCCAGTACTTC CASSPGTSGRVQETQYF
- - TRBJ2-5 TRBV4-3 TGCGCCAGCAGCCAAGATCTTCTCTGGGAGGGGGAGAAAGAGACCCAGTACTTC CASSQDLLWEGEKETQYF
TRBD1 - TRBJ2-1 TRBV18 TGTGCCAGCTCACCACCGGGTGGGGACAGGCGGGGTGAGCAGTTCTTC CASSPPGGDRRGEQFF
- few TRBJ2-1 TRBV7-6 TGTGCCAGCAGGGCGGACTTTTCCTCCTACAATGAGCAGTTCTTC CASRADFSSYNEQFF
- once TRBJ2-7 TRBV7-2 TGTGCCAGCAGCCTAATAGGGGGGGTGGGGGGAGGCGAGCAGTACTTC CASSLIGGVGGGEQYF
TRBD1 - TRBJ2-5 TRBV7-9 TGTGCCAGCAGCCTTCAGGGGGTAGAGACCCAGTACTTC CASSLQGVETQYF
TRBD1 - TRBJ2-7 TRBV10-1 TGCGCCAGCAGTGATAGCCTGACAGGGGCCTACGAGCAGTACTTC CASSDSLTGAYEQYF
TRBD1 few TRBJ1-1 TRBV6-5 TGTGCCAGCAGTGGGGACAGGGGGATGAACACTGAAGCTTTCTTT CASSGDRGMNTEAFF
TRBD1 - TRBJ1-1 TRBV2 TGTGCCAGCATTCCCGGGTGGGCCAGGGGGCGAACTGAAGCTTTCTTT CASIPGWARGRTEAFF
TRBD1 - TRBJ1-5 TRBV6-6 TGTGCCAGCAGTTTCCCCCCGGGACAGACCGCTCAGCCCCAGCATTTT CASSFPPGQTAQPQHF
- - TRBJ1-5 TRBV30 TGTGCCTGGAGTGCCGGGCCGGGGGGAAGTCAGCCCCAGCATTTT CAWSAGPGGSQPQHF
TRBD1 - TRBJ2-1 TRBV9 TGTGCCAGCAGCGTAGAACCGGGACAGGAATACAATGAGCAGTTCTTC CASSVEPGQEYNEQFF
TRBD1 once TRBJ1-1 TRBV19 TGTGCCAGTAGTAGACAGGGGCAGGGTGAAGCTTTCTTT CASSRQGQGEAFF
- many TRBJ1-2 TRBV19 TGTGCCAGTAGTATAGGAGAGGGAGCTAGCTATGGCTACACCTTC CASSIGEGASYGYTF
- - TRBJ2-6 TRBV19 TGTGCCAGTAGCCATCGCGGGGTAGGGGCCAACGTCCTGACTTTC CASSHRGVGANVLTF
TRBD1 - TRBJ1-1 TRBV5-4 TGTGCCAGCAGCCCCAGGACAGGGCGTGTTAGTGGGACTGAAGCTTTCTTT CASSPRTGRVSGTEAFF
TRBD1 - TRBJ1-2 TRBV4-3 TGCGCCAGCAGCGAATCGTCCGGGACAGGGGACTATGGCTACACCTTC CASSESSGTGDYGYTF